Listed below are T cell receptor beta chains from one sample, sequenced in a study of regulatory T cells in long-lasting Graves disease. TCRdb reprocessed the multiplex PCR reads with MiXCR, giving one entry per CDR3 protein. The sample has roughly 610,000 distinct CDR3 sequences, 15% to 20% seen once. These sequences were also reported in another study, on T cells in Graves' hyperthyroidism and ophthalmopathy.

This material consisted of peripheral blood mononuclear cells (PBMCs), taken at new diagnosis, from a patient treated with antithyroid drugs. The receptor set was obtained from a man between 18 and 35 years old with Graves disease. Each CDR3 is given with its conserved first and last residue. D genes are given only for firm matches. Some rows mark clone size as missing; the rest say once, few, many or name a class of expanded clone.

>TRBV18|NA|TRBJ2-7|NA|15
CASSPPGTLLGEQYF
TGTGCCAGCTCACCACCGGGTACTCTCCTCGGAGAGCAGTACTTC
>TRBV6-1|NA|TRBJ1-6|NA|13
CASMADGGSPLHF
TGTGCCAGCATGGCGGACGGCGGTTCACCCCTCCACTTT
>TRBV24-1|TRBD2|TRBJ2-2|many|16
CATSDLREGNTGELFF
TGTGCCACCAGTGATTTGCGGGAGGGGAACACCGGGGAGCTGTTTTTT
>TRBV28|TRBD1|TRBJ2-3|NA|17
CASSPGTGGAWADTQYF
TGTGCCAGCAGTCCCGGGACAGGGGGCGCTTGGGCAGATACGCAGTATTTT
>TRBV20-1|NA|TRBJ2-3|NA|16
CSARVLRVLRGHTQYF
TGCAGTGCTAGAGTTTTAAGGGTTCTGCGAGGACATACGCAGTATTTT
>TRBV15|NA|TRBJ1-1|few|12
CATSRVGGEAFF
TGTGCCACCAGCAGAGTGGGGGGAGAAGCTTTCTTT
>TRBV14|NA|TRBJ1-1|NA|14
CASSRVLAPTEAFF
TGTGCCAGCAGCCGGGTCTTGGCGCCCACTGAAGCTTTCTTT
>TRBV30|NA|TRBJ1-1|NA|10
CAWGEAEAFF
TGTGCCTGGGGGGAGGCTGAAGCTTTCTTT
>TRBV12-3/TRBV12-4|NA|TRBJ2-1|NA|15
CASSLPESSYNEQFF
TGTGCCAGCAGTTTACCAGAGAGCTCCTACAATGAGCAGTTCTTC
>TRBV7-8|NA|TRBJ2-7|many|15
CASSSLDPSSYEQYF
TGTGCCAGCAGCTCCCTTGACCCGAGCTCCTACGAGCAGTACTTC